The rows below give T cell receptor beta chains drawn from one sample of a study of blood T cell repertoires in COVID-19. Measured with immunoSEQ multiplex PCR; TCRdb has only the in-frame clones, and not every one. The profile shows tens of thousands of clones, around 85% of them singletons. The sample comprised peripheral blood. All receptors come from a human donor in a cohort sampled during active COVID-19. CDR3s leave out the opening cysteine and the closing phenylalanine or tryptophan.

cdr3_aa j_call v_call
ASTREGEKLF TRBJ1-4 TRBV7-9
ASSQTFDRLGHNQPQH TRBJ1-5 TRBV3-1/TRBV3-2
ASSQTRGNSPLH TRBJ1-6 TRBV5-4
ASSPQGTRELF TRBJ2-2 TRBV5-5
ASSSDRGSYNEQF TRBJ2-1 TRBV7-3
ASSLGQVGNQPQH TRBJ1-5 TRBV7-8
ASRIAGVGTDTQY TRBJ2-3 TRBV5-6
ASSPGTDTQY TRBJ2-3 TRBV18
ASSQGQGDYEQY TRBJ2-7 TRBV4-2
ASSRSGAGGDEQF TRBJ2-1 TRBV6-5
ASSKNRGSSYNSPLH TRBJ1-6 TRBV3-1/TRBV3-2
ASSLEEGAKTQY TRBJ2-5 TRBV5-1
SPVMGRTLNTEAF TRBJ1-1 TRBV29-1
ASSDHSGALTQY TRBJ2-3 TRBV3-1/TRBV3-2
ASRQDRQTYEQY TRBJ2-7 TRBV2
ASSLTVQVSYNEQF TRBJ2-1 TRBV5-6
AISESRGGELF TRBJ2-2 TRBV10-3
ASSPGTGEAF TRBJ1-1 TRBV11-3
ASSQRTGTPSY TRBJ1-2 TRBV4-3
ASSPSPGGGSTDTQY TRBJ2-3 TRBV11-2
ASSGLGGGSSYNEQF TRBJ2-1 TRBV9
ASSPWGGGAETQY TRBJ2-5 TRBV7-3
ASSQVGGLAGIYNEQF TRBJ2-1 TRBV4-1
ATSSIVHYEQY TRBJ2-7 TRBV15
ASRRPGSGSAYEQY TRBJ2-7 TRBV28
SVALRAEQF TRBJ2-1 TRBV29-1
ATSDPTSGRPDTQY TRBJ2-3 TRBV24-1
ATSRDYREETQY TRBJ2-5 TRBV15
AISATGLNYGYT TRBJ1-2 TRBV10-3
ASSIEVSNQPQH TRBJ1-5 TRBV19
ASSSKREVTDTQY TRBJ2-3 TRBV7-8
ASIVRGLAGGPSTGELF TRBJ2-2 TRBV19
ASSAKGQGIREQY TRBJ2-7 TRBV6-6
ASSPVRQIQETQY TRBJ2-5 TRBV19
ASVGGASLSSYNSPLH TRBJ1-6 TRBV2
ASSRGAGRGWNNNYGYT TRBJ1-2 TRBV5-1
ASSPTSGSYNEQF TRBJ2-1 TRBV7-3
ASSPGNNEQF TRBJ2-1 TRBV5-1
ASSYPGQGANYGYT TRBJ1-2 TRBV6-2/TRBV6-3
ASSLARGLAGTDTQY TRBJ2-3 TRBV7-8
SADYRVSQY TRBJ2-3 TRBV20-1
ASSSGDRVNIQY TRBJ2-4 TRBV28
ASSATGGADYGYT TRBJ1-2 TRBV6-4
ASRGPRASYEQY TRBJ2-7 TRBV2
SVEGMTSGKADTQY TRBJ2-3 TRBV29-1
ASSPAGPGEQF TRBJ2-1 TRBV7-9
ASSSGTSGRAYADTQY TRBJ2-3 TRBV5-1
ASSVEAGGESPLH TRBJ1-6 TRBV9
ASSQELLLGQGDDGYT TRBJ1-2 TRBV4-2
ASSLVRAGLYGYT TRBJ1-2 TRBV7-8
ASSLRTSLFEQF TRBJ2-1 TRBV5-1
ASSRPGQGINEQF TRBJ2-1 TRBV6-1
ASSLPSFDTQY TRBJ2-3 TRBV12-3/TRBV12-4
ASSPGHLLHYGYT TRBJ1-2 TRBV19